This is a list of T cell receptor beta chains from one sample in a study of OX40 agonist ivuxolimab in advanced cancers. Sequenced by immunoSEQ multiplex PCR; TCRdb stores in-frame clones only, minus some. Of tens of thousands of clones in the sample, approximately 82% were seen once. The material was CD4+ or CD8+ T cells sorted from blood, obtained in a trial of the OX40 agonist ivuxolimab. Every receptor here comes from an adult with an advanced solid tumor such as melanoma, head and neck, liver or kidney cancer. Each CDR3 is given with its conserved first and last residue. D genes are given only for firm matches. Size is omitted from some rows. Given values are once, few, many or a class for expanded clones.

V gene,clone size,J gene,D gene,CDR3 DNA,CDR3 protein
TRBV1,NA,TRBJ2-7,NA,TGCACCAGCAGCCAGGAGGACAGGATCCATAGTAACGAGCGGTACTTC,CTSSQEDRIHSNERYF
TRBV6-5,many,TRBJ1-2,NA,TGTGCCAGCAGTCGCCGGGACGGAGCCTATGGCTACACCTTC,CASSRRDGAYGYTF
TRBV27,NA,TRBJ2-1,TRBD2,TGTGCCAGCATTTATCGGTCCGGCGGGCCTAGCGGAACCTCCTACAATGAGCAGTTCTTC,CASIYRSGGPSGTSYNEQFF
TRBV11-3,NA,TRBJ2-1,TRBD2,TGTGCCAGCAGCTTAGACCCAGCGGGAGTACGGTTCTTC,CASSLDPAGVRFF
TRBV19,NA,TRBJ2-5,TRBD1,TGTGCCAGTAGTACCGGGACAGGGGGCAGGGAGACCCAGTACTTC,CASSTGTGGRETQYF
TRBV5-6,NA,TRBJ2-7,TRBD2,TGTGCCAGCAGCTTGGGTGGGGGTCCGCTAGCGGAGACCTACGAGCAGTACTTC,CASSLGGGPLAETYEQYF
TRBV9,NA,TRBJ1-1,NA,TGTGCCAGCAGCGTATCTCCGGACGGTCTTGAAGCTTTCTTT,CASSVSPDGLEAFF
TRBV19,NA,TRBJ1-5,NA,TGTGCCAGTAGCGACCGGGGCCATCAGCCCCAGCATTTT,CASSDRGHQPQHF
TRBV5-1,few,TRBJ1-2,NA,TGCGCCAGCAGCTTGGGGGTTGGTGACGGCTACACCTTC,CASSLGVGDGYTF
TRBV5-1,NA,TRBJ2-7,NA,TGCGCCAGCAGCTTGGCCCAGGGGCACGGGGAGCAGTACTTC,CASSLAQGHGEQYF
TRBV5-1,NA,TRBJ2-1,NA,TGCGCCAGCAGCTTGGTGAGAAGGGGATTCTCCAATGAGCAGTTCTTC,CASSLVRRGFSNEQFF
TRBV7-2,few,TRBJ1-3,NA,TGTGCCAGCAGCAACACGGGGAGTTCTGGAAACACCATATATTTT,CASSNTGSSGNTIYF
TRBV6-1,NA,TRBJ2-5,TRBD1,TGTGCCAGCAGGGCCGGGACAGGGGTACCGCAGTACTTC,CASRAGTGVPQYF
TRBV5-4,NA,TRBJ2-7,TRBD2,TGTGCCAGCAGCTTGAAGCGGGGGAGTACCGGAGCCTACGAGCAGTACTTC,CASSLKRGSTGAYEQYF
TRBV11-3,NA,TRBJ2-1,TRBD2,TGTGCCAGCAGCTTAATACTAGCGGGAGAGGGTAAGGATGAGCAGTTCTTC,CASSLILAGEGKDEQFF
TRBV20-1,NA,TRBJ1-3,NA,TGCAGTGCTAGGGGGGGAAACACCATATATTTT,CSARGGNTIYF
TRBV25-1,NA,TRBJ1-1,TRBD1,TGTGCCAGGATACCAGACAGGGAGAACACTGAAGCTTTCTTT,CARIPDRENTEAFF
TRBV6-5,NA,TRBJ2-7,TRBD1,TGTGCCAGCAGTCCCCCGACAGGGGGCGAATACGAGCAGTACTTC,CASSPPTGGEYEQYF
TRBV7-9,NA,TRBJ2-4,TRBD2,TGTGCCAGCAGCTTTAGCGGGCTAGCCAAAAACATTCAGTACTTC,CASSFSGLAKNIQYF
TRBV7-7,NA,TRBJ2-3,NA,TGTGCCAGCAGCCCCCATCCCCGAGATACGCAGTATTTT,CASSPHPRDTQYF
TRBV7-9,once,TRBJ2-7,TRBD2,TGTGCCAGCGGCGGTCTAGCGGACACCGAGCAGTACTTC,CASGGLADTEQYF
TRBV7-2,NA,TRBJ1-3,TRBD1,TGTGCCACCAATGGACAGGGGGAAACCTCTGGAAACACCATATATTTT,CATNGQGETSGNTIYF
TRBV6-5,NA,TRBJ2-7,TRBD2,TGTGCCAGCAGTCCTCGGGAGGGGGGTCCCTACGAGCAGTACTTC,CASSPREGGPYEQYF
TRBV10-3,NA,TRBJ2-3,NA,TGTGCCATCAGACCATACACTAGCACAGATACGCAGTATTTT,CAIRPYTSTDTQYF
TRBV5-1,NA,TRBJ1-3,TRBD1,TGCGCCAGCAGCTTGAGATCAGGGGGTGGAAACACCATATATTTT,CASSLRSGGGNTIYF
TRBV7-2,few,TRBJ2-1,NA,TGTGCCAGCAGCTCCTCCGTGAGCCGGAATGAGCAGTTCTTC,CASSSSVSRNEQFF
TRBV7-2,NA,TRBJ2-7,NA,TGTGCCAGCAGCCTCGGTTGGCTAGCCGAGCAGTACTTC,CASSLGWLAEQYF
TRBV6-1,NA,TRBJ2-3,TRBD2,TGTGCCAGCAGTGGGGGACTAGCGGGAGGGCAAGATACGCAGTATTTT,CASSGGLAGGQDTQYF
TRBV12-5,NA,TRBJ1-4,NA,TGTGCTAGTGGCGTGACAGCCGGGGATGAAAAACTGTTTTTT,CASGVTAGDEKLFF
TRBV5-1,NA,TRBJ2-2,NA,TGCGCCAGCAGTTCTACAGGGGGGGAAGCCGGGGAGCTGTTTTTT,CASSSTGGEAGELFF
TRBV5-6,once,TRBJ1-2,TRBD1,TGTGCCAGCAGCCCTGACAGGGAAAGGTACACCTTC,CASSPDRERYTF
TRBV29-1,NA,TRBJ2-7,TRBD2,TGCAGCGTTGGGGGTGGACTAGTTACCTACGAGCAGTACTTC,CSVGGGLVTYEQYF
TRBV27,NA,TRBJ2-4,NA,TGTGCCAGCAGCCTAGCCCCTGACTTCGGCATTCAGTACTTC,CASSLAPDFGIQYF
TRBV9,NA,TRBJ2-3,NA,TGTGCCAGCACCCCCAGGGGGGACACAGATACGCAGTATTTT,CASTPRGDTDTQYF
TRBV11-1,NA,TRBJ2-1,TRBD2,TGTGCCAGCAGCTTATTAGCGGGAGAATACAATGAGCAGTTCTTC,CASSLLAGEYNEQFF
TRBV30,few,TRBJ1-1,NA,TGTGCCTGGGAGAGGAACACTGAAGCTTTCTTT,CAWERNTEAFF
TRBV5-5,NA,TRBJ2-2,NA,TGTGCCAGCTCGAGGGGACCCAACACCGGGGAGCTGTTTTTT,CASSRGPNTGELFF
TRBV7-2,NA,TRBJ2-1,NA,TGTGCCAGCAGCTCCGGGTCATCAGGCTACAATGAGCAGTTCTTC,CASSSGSSGYNEQFF
TRBV2,once,TRBJ1-4,TRBD1,TGTGCCAGCAGTGGGGACAGGGGGGATGAAAAACTGTTTTTT,CASSGDRGDEKLFF
TRBV5-1,once,TRBJ2-3,TRBD2,TGCGCCAGCAGCTCGGGACTAGACACAGATACGCAGTATTTT,CASSSGLDTDTQYF
TRBV28,NA,TRBJ2-1,TRBD2,TGTGCCAGCAGTTCTCGAAGGACTAGCGGGAGGCGCAATGAGCAGTTCTTC,CASSSRRTSGRRNEQFF
TRBV5-1,once,TRBJ2-7,NA,TGCGCCAGCAGTTCCCCGTCGGGAGACCTCTCCTACGAGCAGTACTTC,CASSSPSGDLSYEQYF
TRBV6-5,NA,TRBJ1-1,TRBD1,TGTGCCAGCAGATCCATAGGACAGGCCGGCACTGAAGCTTTCTTT,CASRSIGQAGTEAFF
TRBV6-6,few,TRBJ2-5,NA,TGTGCCAGCAGCGCTCCGGGACGGACTACAGAGACCCAGTACTTC,CASSAPGRTTETQYF
TRBV5-1,NA,TRBJ1-2,NA,TGCGCCAGCAGCTTGGGGGGTTCCTATGGCTACACCTTC,CASSLGGSYGYTF
TRBV7-2,once,TRBJ1-1,TRBD1,TGTGCCAGCAGCCCGCGGGGTAGACAGGGGAACACTGAAGCTTTCTTT,CASSPRGRQGNTEAFF
TRBV19,NA,TRBJ2-3,TRBD2,TGTGCCAGTAGTATAGGGGGTAGCGGGTCGTTTAGCACAGATACGCAGTATTTT,CASSIGGSGSFSTDTQYF
TRBV5-6,once,TRBJ2-3,NA,TGTGCCAGCAGCTTGGCGTCTCGACGGAGCACAGATACGCAGTATTTT,CASSLASRRSTDTQYF
TRBV9,NA,TRBJ1-1,NA,TGTGCCAGCAGCGTAGGCGGCCACACTGAAGCTTTCTTT,CASSVGGHTEAFF
TRBV18,NA,TRBJ1-1,NA,TGTGCCAGCTCACCTCCCGGGAGGGGGGGTATTGCTTTCTTT,CASSPPGRGGIAFF
TRBV29-1,NA,TRBJ2-7,TRBD1,TGCAGCGTTGATGATAGCAGGGGGCACGAGCAGTACTTC,CSVDDSRGHEQYF
TRBV7-9,NA,TRBJ2-3,TRBD1,TGTGCCAGCAGCCCCCTCGGGACAGGGGGGGCAGATACGCAGTATTTT,CASSPLGTGGADTQYF
TRBV19,NA,TRBJ1-3,NA,TGTGCCAGTAGCCCTTGGACAGAAGGATACTCTGGAAACACCATATATTTT,CASSPWTEGYSGNTIYF
TRBV4-2,NA,TRBJ1-1,NA,TGTGCCAGCAGCCAGACAGTGGGCAAGGGTCCGGGGGCTTTCTTT,CASSQTVGKGPGAFF